These T cell receptor beta chains were read from a single sample in a study of shared clonotypes between healthy human individuals. TCRdb keeps only in-frame clones here, not all; method: immunoSEQ multiplex PCR. The table has over 800,000 clones, almost 95% seen once. What was sequenced was naive CD8+ T cells sorted from blood. These receptors were taken from a young man in good health. CDR3s include the opening cysteine and the closing phenylalanine or tryptophan. D genes are given only for firm matches. A clone size is listed for some rows: how often the clone was seen (once, few, many), or a class if it is expanded.

NA,NA,TRBJ2-7,TRBV27,TGTGCCAGCAGTTTAACCGCAACTACCTACGAGCAGTACTTC,CASSLTATTYEQYF
NA,NA,TRBJ2-1,TRBV5-4,TGTGCCAGCAGCTTGGTACTGGCAGCCGCGAAGTTCTTC,CASSLVLAAAKFF
NA,once,TRBJ2-7,TRBV11-2,TGTGCCAGCAGCTTAGTGGCCTTCGACTACGAGCAGTACTTC,CASSLVAFDYEQYF
NA,NA,TRBJ2-1,TRBV14,TGTGCCAGCAGCCTTAAGGGTTCGGGCAATGAGCAGTTCTTC,CASSLKGSGNEQFF
TRBD1,NA,TRBJ2-2,TRBV30,TGTGCCTGGATATCAGGGGGCATCGGGGAGCTGTTTTTT,CAWISGGIGELFF
NA,NA,TRBJ2-7,TRBV6-6,TGTGCCAGCAGAGAGGGGCTGTCCTACGAGCAGTACTTC,CASREGLSYEQYF
TRBD1,NA,TRBJ2-4,TRBV28,TGTGCCAGCAGTGCAGCCAGACAGGGACGTAGAAACATTCAGTACTTC,CASSAARQGRRNIQYF
TRBD1,NA,TRBJ2-5,TRBV9,TGTGCCAGCAGCCCCTGGGACAGACAAGAGACCCAGTACTTC,CASSPWDRQETQYF
NA,NA,TRBJ1-1,TRBV25-1,TGTACCAGCGGCCAGACAGGCCCCGCTGAAGCTTTCTTT,CTSGQTGPAEAFF
TRBD2,NA,TRBJ2-3,TRBV7-9,TGTGCCAGCAGCTTCGAGCGGGAGATCGGGCCACAGTATACGCAGTATTTT,CASSFEREIGPQYTQYF
NA,once,TRBJ1-2,TRBV6-5,TGTGCCAGCAGTTACTCGAATCGGGTTGGCTACACCTTC,CASSYSNRVGYTF
TRBD1,once,TRBJ2-1,TRBV14,TGTGCCAGCAGCCAAGAGCAGGGGGCGCACTACAATGAGCAGTTCTTC,CASSQEQGAHYNEQFF
NA,few,TRBJ1-2,TRBV4-3,TGCGCCAGCAGCCAAGATGGGTGGGGGAAGGACTATGGCTACACCTTC,CASSQDGWGKDYGYTF
NA,NA,TRBJ2-2,TRBV7-8,TGTGCCAGCAGCCTGTCCGCGGGTGTAAACACCGGGGAGCTGTTTTTT,CASSLSAGVNTGELFF
TRBD2,NA,TRBJ2-7,TRBV2,TGTGCCAGCAGCCGGGGGACTAGCGGGAGGAGGTACGAGCAGTACTTC,CASSRGTSGRRYEQYF
TRBD1,NA,TRBJ2-7,TRBV10-3,TGTGCCATCAGTGAGCTCGGGACAGGGGTTCGTGAGGAGCAGTACTTC,CAISELGTGVREEQYF
TRBD1,NA,TRBJ2-5,TRBV5-5,TGTGCCAGCAGCCAGGCCCCGGACAGGCCTCAGGAGACCCAGTACTTC,CASSQAPDRPQETQYF
TRBD1,once,TRBJ2-1,TRBV29-1,TGCAGCGTTGAGGGGAGACAGGGGGTCTACAATGAGCAGTTCTTC,CSVEGRQGVYNEQFF
TRBD2,NA,TRBJ2-1,TRBV27,TGTGCCAGCAGTTTCCTAGCGGGAGGAATACACAATGAGCAGTTCTTC,CASSFLAGGIHNEQFF
TRBD2,NA,TRBJ2-1,TRBV4-3,TGCGCCAGCAGCCAAGATTCGGGCGGGAGAGCTCTTTTGAACAATGAGCAGTTCTTC,CASSQDSGGRALLNNEQFF
TRBD2,NA,TRBJ2-2,TRBV19,TGTGCCAGTAGTATTCGGGCGGGAGGCACCGGGGAGCTGTTTTTT,CASSIRAGGTGELFF
TRBD2,NA,TRBJ2-7,TRBV7-9,TGTGCCAGCAGCCCTTTGGCGGGGGTGGACGAGCAGTACTTC,CASSPLAGVDEQYF
NA,NA,TRBJ2-3,TRBV4-1,TGCGCCAGCAGAGATGTGGATACGCAGTATTTT,CASRDVDTQYF
NA,NA,TRBJ1-5,TRBV9,TGTGCCAGCGGTGGGGCGGACAATCAGCCCCAGCATTTT,CASGGADNQPQHF
NA,NA,TRBJ2-5,TRBV7-9,TGTGCCAGCCAGGGCGGGGCGCTGGCCCAGTACTTC,CASQGGALAQYF
NA,NA,TRBJ2-1,TRBV6-5,TGTGCCAGCAGCAATGATTATGAGCAGTTCTTC,CASSNDYEQFF
NA,once,TRBJ2-3,TRBV9,TGTGCCAGCGGAACATATACGCAGTATTTT,CASGTYTQYF
NA,NA,TRBJ1-1,TRBV5-4,TGTGCCAGCAGCTGGGACATGGGAAAGAGCACTGAAGCTTTCTTT,CASSWDMGKSTEAFF
NA,once,TRBJ2-1,TRBV2,TGTGCCAGCAGTGACCCGGTCCCGAGCTCCTACAATGAGCAGTTCTTC,CASSDPVPSSYNEQFF